These 11 T cell receptor beta chains were sequenced from one sample in a study of blood T cell repertoires in COVID-19. Clones were sequenced by immunoSEQ multiplex PCR, and TCRdb holds only the in-frame ones, with some missing. The table lists 200,000 or so clones, 80% to 90% of them singletons. Sequencing input: peripheral blood. The source is a woman of 80 years or more with acute or convalescent COVID-19.

The rearrangement joins TRBV12-3 or TRBV12-4 to TRBJ2-3; 9 nucleotides line up with TRBD1. The CDR3 spans 12 residues. The junction had 4 bases not matched to a gene; V was cut back by 6 bases and J by 9 bases. For the CDR3, the DNA is TGTGCCAGCAGGGCCGGGACAGGGACGCAGTATTTT. It is translated as CASRAGTGTQYF.

The genes are TRBV21-1 and TRBJ2-7; the table's TRBD2 call for D was not verified on the DNA. TRBV21-1 counts as a pseudogene. The CDR3 covers 14 residues. CDR3 in amino acids: CARPGIRASYEQYF. CDR3 coding DNA: TGTGCCAGACCCGGGATTCGGGCCTCCTACGAGCAGTACTTC.

V and J are TRBV28 and TRBJ1-4; no definite D call. The V and J ends lost 7 bases and 4 bases respectively, with 4 bases between them. CDR1 and CDR2 from the germline V gene are MDHEN and SYDVKM. This CDR3 is 11 amino acids long. CDR3 sequence: CASTLNEKLFF. CDR3 DNA: TGTGCCAGCACTCTTAATGAAAAACTGTTTTTT.

The chain links TRBV2 to TRBJ1-2; D perhaps matches TRBD1 (6 bases). The CDR3 length is 14 residues. Between the trimmed V and J ends, which lost 6 bases and 3 bases, there was a span of 14 bases. Per germline, CDR1 SNHLY and CDR2 FYNNEI. The DNA of the CDR3 is TGTGCCAGCAGCCAACGGGACACCGACTATGGCTACACCTTC. It yields the protein CASSQRDTDYGYTF. Supplemented by reference TRBV2 and TRBJ1-2, the full variable domain reads EPEVTQTPSHQVTQMGQEVILRCVPISNHLYFYWYRQILGQKVEFLVSFYNNEISEKSEIFDDQFSVERPDGSNFTLKIRSTKLEDSAMYFCASSQRDTDYGYTFGSGTRLTVV.

The chain joins TRBV9 to TRBJ2-1; TRBD2 aligns across 10 bases. The CDR3 spans 16 residues. V was pared by 3 bases and J by 4 bases, with 7 bases of the junction left unmatched. Germline V gene data show CDR1 as SGDLS and CDR2 as YYNGEE. DNA of the CDR3: TGTGCCAGCAGCGCCGAACTAGCGGGGAGATACAATGAGCAGTTCTTC. Translating it yields CASSAELAGRYNEQFF.

This chain uses TRBV6-4 with TRBJ2-3, with a possible D match to TRBD2 (5 bases). Germline V gene data show CDR1 as MRHNA and CDR2 as SNTAGT. V was trimmed by 4 bases and J by 6 bases, leaving 11 bases between them. The CDR3 runs to 13 residues. The CDR3 is CASSVEREDTQYF. CDR3 in DNA: TGTGCCAGCAGTGTTGAGAGGGAGGATACGCAGTATTTT.

The chain has TRBV7-2 and TRBJ2-2, with D possibly being TRBD2 (5 bases). V shed 5 bases and J shed 2 bases, with 21 bases lying between them. CDR1 and CDR2 from the germline V gene are SGHTA and FQGNSA. The CDR3 is 18 amino acids. Here the CDR3 reads CASSLPRMLAENTGELFF. The CDR3 coding sequence is TGTGCCAGCAGCCTCCCAAGGATGCTAGCCGAAAACACCGGGGAGCTGTTTTTT.

The DNA for the CDR3 is TGTGCCAGCAGCGTAGGGTCCTCCGAGGGCACTGAAGCTTTCTTT. It encodes CASSVGSSEGTEAFF. The chain is built from TRBV9 and TRBJ1-1; D is undetermined. Deletions cut 0 bases from V and 4 bases from J, with 13 bases between. Germline V gene sequence: CDR1 SGDLS, CDR2 YYNGEE. This CDR3 comprises 15 residues.

The CDR3 sequence: CAWIKSSPTEAFF. In nucleotides, the CDR3 is TGTGCCTGGATAAAGAGCTCCCCTACTGAAGCTTTCTTT. The J gene is TRBJ1-1, the V gene TRBV30; D ambiguous. V shed 4 bases and J shed 5 bases, with 14 bases lying between them. CDR3 length: 13 residues. Germline CDR1 reads GTSNPN; CDR2 reads SVGIG (reference sequence).

The chain carries TRBV7-3 and TRBJ1-1, with D possibly TRBD1 on 5 matching bases. The germline V gene has CDR1 SGHTA and CDR2 FQGTGA. The CDR3 runs to 13 residues. With 3 bases removed from V and 4 bases from J, the gap between germline ends came to 9 bases. The CDR3 coding sequence is TGTGCCAGCAGCTTCTTGGGGGGCACTGAAGCTTTCTTT. It specifies CASSFLGGTEAFF.

The gene calls are TRBV7-6 and TRBJ1-6; 9 nucleotides match TRBD1. Germline V gives CDR1 SGHVS, CDR2 FNYEAQ. CDR3 length equals 15 residues. J gave up 7 bases and V 5 bases, and 6 bases lay outside the gene matches. Here the CDR3 DNA reads TGTGCCAGCAGCCTTAGGACAGGGGAAAATTCACCCCTCCACTTT. Translating it yields CASSLRTGENSPLHF. The variable domain in full, completed from reference TRBV7-6 and TRBJ1-6, reads GAGVSQSPRYKVTKRGQDVALRCDPISGHVSLYWYRQALGQGPEFLTYFNYEAQQDKSGLPNDRFSAERPEGSISTLTIQRTEQRDSAMYRCASSLRTGENSPLHFGNGTRLTVT.